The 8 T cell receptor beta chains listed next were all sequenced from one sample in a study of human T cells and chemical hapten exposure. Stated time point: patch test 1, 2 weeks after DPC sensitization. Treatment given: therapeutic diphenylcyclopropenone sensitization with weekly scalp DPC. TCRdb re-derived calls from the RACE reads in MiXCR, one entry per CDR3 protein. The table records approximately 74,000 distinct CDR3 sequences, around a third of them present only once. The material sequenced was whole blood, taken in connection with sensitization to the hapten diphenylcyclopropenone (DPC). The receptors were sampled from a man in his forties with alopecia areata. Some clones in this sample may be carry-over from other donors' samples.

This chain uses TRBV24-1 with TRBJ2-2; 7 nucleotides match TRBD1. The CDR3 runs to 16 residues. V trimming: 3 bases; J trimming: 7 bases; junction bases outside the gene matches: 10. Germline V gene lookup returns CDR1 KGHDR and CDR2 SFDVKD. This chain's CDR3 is CATSDPGTAKIGELFF. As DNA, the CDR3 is TGTGCCACCAGTGATCCCGGGACAGCGAAAATCGGGGAGCTGTTTTTT.

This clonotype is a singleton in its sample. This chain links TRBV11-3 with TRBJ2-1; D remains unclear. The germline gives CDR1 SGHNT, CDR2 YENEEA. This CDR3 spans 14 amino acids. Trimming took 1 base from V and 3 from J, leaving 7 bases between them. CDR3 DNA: TGTGCCAGCAGCTTAGCGGCTGACTACAATGAGCAGTTCTTC. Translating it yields CASSLAADYNEQFF.

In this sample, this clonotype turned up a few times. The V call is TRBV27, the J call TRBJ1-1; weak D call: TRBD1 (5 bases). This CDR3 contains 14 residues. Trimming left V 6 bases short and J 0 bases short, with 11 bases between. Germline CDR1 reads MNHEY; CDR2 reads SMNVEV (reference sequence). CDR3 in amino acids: CASRNGGVNTEAFF. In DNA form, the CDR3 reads TGTGCCAGCAGGAACGGGGGGGTGAACACTGAAGCTTTCTTT.

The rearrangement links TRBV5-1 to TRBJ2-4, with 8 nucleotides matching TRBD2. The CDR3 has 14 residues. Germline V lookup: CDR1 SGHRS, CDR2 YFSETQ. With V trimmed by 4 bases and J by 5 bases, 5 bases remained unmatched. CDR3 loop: CASSVGTSENIQYF. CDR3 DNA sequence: TGCGCCAGCAGCGTCGGGACTAGTGAAAACATTCAGTACTTC.

CDR3 sequence (DNA): TGTGCCACCAGCACTTGGAGGGGTCCCTACGAGCAGTACTTC. It codes for CATSTWRGPYEQYF. V usage is TRBV15 and J usage is TRBJ2-7, with D perhaps matching TRBD2 (6 bases). CDR3 length: 14 residues. The germline V gene encodes CDR1 LNHNV and CDR2 YYDKDF (reference sequence). V lost 4 bases, J lost 2 bases, and 12 bases lay in between.

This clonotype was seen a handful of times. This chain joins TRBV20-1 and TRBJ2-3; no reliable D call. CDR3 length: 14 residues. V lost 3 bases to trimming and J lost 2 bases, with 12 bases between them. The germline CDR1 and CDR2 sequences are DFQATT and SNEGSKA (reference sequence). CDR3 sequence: CSASVGPLTDTQYF. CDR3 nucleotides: TGCAGTGCTAGTGTAGGGCCTCTCACAGATACGCAGTATTTT.

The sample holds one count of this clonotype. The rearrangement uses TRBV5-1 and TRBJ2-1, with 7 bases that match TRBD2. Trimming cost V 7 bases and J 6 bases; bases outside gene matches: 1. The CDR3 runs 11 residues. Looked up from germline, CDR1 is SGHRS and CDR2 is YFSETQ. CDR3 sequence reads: CASGRANEQFF. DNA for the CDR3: TGCGCCAGCGGGAGGGCCAATGAGCAGTTCTTC.

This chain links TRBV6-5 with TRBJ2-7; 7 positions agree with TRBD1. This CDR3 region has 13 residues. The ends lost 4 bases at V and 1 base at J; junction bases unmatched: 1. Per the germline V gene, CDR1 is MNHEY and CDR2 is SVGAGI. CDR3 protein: CASSLGQSYEQYF. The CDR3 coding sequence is TGTGCCAGCAGTTTGGGACAGTCCTACGAGCAGTACTTC.